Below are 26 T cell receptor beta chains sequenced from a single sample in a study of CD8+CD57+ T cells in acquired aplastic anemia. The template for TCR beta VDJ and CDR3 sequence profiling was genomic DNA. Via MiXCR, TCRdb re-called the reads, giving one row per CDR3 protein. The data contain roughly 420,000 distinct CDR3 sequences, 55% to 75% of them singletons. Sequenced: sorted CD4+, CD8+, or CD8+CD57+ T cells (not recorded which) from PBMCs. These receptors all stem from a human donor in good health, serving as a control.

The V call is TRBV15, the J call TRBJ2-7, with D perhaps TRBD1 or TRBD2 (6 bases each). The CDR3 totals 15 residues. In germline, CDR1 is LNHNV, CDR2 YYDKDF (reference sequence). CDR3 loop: CSASSGQGRSNEQYF. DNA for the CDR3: TGTAGTGCTAGCAGTGGCCAGGGGAGGTCCAACGAGCAGTACTTC.

In DNA form, the CDR3 reads TGTGCCAGCAGCCGAGGACTAGCGGGGGGGAGGGACCTCCATTTT. The encoded protein is CASSRGLAGGRDLHF. The V call is TRBV7-2, the J call TRBJ1-5; D is perhaps TRBD1 (5 bases). This CDR3 is 15 amino acids long. Germline V gives CDR1 SGHTA, CDR2 FQGNSA. V shed 5 bases and J shed 16 bases, with 27 bases lying between them.

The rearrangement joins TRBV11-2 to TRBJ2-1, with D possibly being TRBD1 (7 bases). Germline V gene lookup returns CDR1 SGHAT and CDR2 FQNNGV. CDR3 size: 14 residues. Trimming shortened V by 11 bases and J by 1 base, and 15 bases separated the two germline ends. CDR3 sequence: CAWRQGLSYNEQFF. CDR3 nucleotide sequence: TGTGCCTGGAGACAGGGACTTTCCTACAATGAGCAGTTCTTC. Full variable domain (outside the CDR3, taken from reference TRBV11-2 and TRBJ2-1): EAGVAQSPRYKIIEKRQSVAFWCNPISGHATLYWYQQILGQGPKLLIQFQNNGVVDDSQLPKDRFSAERLKGVDSTLKIQPAKLEDSAVYLCAWRQGLSYNEQFFGPGTRLTVL.

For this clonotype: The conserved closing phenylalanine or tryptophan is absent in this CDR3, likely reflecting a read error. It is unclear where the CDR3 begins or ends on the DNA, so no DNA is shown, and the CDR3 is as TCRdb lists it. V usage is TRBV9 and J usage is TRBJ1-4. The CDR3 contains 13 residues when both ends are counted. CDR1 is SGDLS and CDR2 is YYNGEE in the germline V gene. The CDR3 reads CASISATNRKLYL.

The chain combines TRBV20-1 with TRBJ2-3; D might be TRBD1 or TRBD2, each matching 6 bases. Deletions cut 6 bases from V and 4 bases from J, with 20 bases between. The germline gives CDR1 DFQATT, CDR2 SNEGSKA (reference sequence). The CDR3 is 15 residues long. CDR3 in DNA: TGCAGTGCCGTAGATTTGGGCGGGACACCAGATACGCAGTATTTT. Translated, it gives CSAVDLGGTPDTQYF.

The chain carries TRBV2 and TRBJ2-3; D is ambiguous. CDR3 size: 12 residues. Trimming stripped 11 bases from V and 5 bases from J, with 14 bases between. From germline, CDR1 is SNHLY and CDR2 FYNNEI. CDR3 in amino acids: CAYGLARDTQYF. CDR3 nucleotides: TGTGCCTACGGCCTCGCGAGAGATACGCAGTATTTT.

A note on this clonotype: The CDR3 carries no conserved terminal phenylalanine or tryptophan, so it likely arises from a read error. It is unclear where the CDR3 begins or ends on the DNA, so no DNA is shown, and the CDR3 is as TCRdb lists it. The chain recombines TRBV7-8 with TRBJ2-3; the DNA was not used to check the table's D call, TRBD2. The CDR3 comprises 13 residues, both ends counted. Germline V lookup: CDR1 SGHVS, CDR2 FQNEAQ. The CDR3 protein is CASSVNGTALRAG.

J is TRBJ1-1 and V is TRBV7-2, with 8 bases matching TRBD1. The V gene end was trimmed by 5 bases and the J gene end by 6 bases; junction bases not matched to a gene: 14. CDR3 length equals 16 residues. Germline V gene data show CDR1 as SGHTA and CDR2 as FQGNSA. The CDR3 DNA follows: TGTGCCAGCAGCCAGAAATTCAGGGGGCATGACTCTGAAGCTTTCTTT. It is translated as CASSQKFRGHDSEAFF.

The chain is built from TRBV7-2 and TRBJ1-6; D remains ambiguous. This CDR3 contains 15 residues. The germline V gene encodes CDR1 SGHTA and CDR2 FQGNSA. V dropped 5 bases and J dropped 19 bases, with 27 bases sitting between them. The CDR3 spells CASSLGDGLSSPPHF. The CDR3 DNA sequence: TGTGCCAGCAGCCTGGGAGATGGGCTGAGTTCTCCCCCACACTTT.

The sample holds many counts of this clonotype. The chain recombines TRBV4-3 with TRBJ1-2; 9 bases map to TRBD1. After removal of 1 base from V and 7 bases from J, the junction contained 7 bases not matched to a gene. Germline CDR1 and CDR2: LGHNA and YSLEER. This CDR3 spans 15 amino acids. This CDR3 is CASSQGPGTGFGYTF. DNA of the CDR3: TGCGCCAGCAGCCAAGGTCCCGGGACAGGGTTTGGCTACACCTTC.

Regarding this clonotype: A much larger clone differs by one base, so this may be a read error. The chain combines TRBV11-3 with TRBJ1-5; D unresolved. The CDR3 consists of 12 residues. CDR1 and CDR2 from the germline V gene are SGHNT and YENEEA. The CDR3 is CASSLDDQTQHF. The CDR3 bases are TGTGCCAGCAGCTTGGACGATCAGACCCAGCATTTT. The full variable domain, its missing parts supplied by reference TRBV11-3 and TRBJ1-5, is EAGVVQSPRYKIIEKKQPVAFWCNPISGHNTLYWYLQNLGQGPELLIRYENEEAVDDSQLPKDRFSAERLKGVDSTLKIQPAELGDSAVYLCASSLDDQTQHFGDGTRLSIL.

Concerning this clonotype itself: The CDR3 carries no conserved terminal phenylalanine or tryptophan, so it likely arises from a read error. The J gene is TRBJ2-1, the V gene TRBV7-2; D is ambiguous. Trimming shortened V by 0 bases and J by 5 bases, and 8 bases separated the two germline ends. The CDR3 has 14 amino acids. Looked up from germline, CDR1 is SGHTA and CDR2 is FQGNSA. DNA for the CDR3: TGTGCCAGCAGCTTAGCCCCTCGGGACAATGAGCAGTTCCTC. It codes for CASSLAPRDNEQFL.

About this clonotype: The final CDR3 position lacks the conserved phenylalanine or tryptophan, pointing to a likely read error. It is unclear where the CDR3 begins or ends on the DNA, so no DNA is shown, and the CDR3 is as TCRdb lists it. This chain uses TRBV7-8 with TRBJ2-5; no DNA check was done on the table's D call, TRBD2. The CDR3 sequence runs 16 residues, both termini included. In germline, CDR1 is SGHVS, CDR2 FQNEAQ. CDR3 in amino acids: CASSRPGRSHYEHHFL.

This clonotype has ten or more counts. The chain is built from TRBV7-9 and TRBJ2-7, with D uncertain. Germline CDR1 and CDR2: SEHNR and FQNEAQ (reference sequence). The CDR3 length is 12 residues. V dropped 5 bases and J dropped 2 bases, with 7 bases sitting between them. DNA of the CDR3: TGTGCCAGCAGCGTACAGCCCTACGAGCAGTACTTC. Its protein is CASSVQPYEQYF.

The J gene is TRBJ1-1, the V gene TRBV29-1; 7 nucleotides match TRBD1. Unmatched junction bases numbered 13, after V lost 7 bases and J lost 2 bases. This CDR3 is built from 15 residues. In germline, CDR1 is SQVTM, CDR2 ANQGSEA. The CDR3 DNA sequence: TGCAGCGCAATAGGCAACAGGGGAACTAACACTGAAGCTTTCTTT. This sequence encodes CSAIGNRGTNTEAFF.

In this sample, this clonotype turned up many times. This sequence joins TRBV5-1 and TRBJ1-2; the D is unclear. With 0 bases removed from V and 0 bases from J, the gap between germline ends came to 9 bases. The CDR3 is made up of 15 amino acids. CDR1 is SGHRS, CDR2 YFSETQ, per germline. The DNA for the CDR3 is TGCGCCAGCAGCTTGGAGACGGGAGCTAACTATGGCTACACCTTC. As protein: CASSLETGANYGYTF. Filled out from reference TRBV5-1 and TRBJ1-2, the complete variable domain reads KAGVTQTPRYLIKTRGQQVTLSCSPISGHRSVSWYQQTPGQGLQFLFEYFSETQRNKGNFPGRFSGRQFSNSRSEMNVSTLELGDSALYLCASSLETGANYGYTFGSGTRLTVV.

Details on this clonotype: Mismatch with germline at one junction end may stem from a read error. The CDR3 coding sequence is TGTGCCAGCAGCACTACCGCTCGCGGAAACACCATATATTTT. It yields the protein CASSTTARGNTIYF. The rearrangement joins TRBV15 to TRBJ1-3; D is uncertain. Germline V CDR1 and CDR2: LNHNV, YYDKDF (reference sequence). The CDR3 sequence is 14 residues long.

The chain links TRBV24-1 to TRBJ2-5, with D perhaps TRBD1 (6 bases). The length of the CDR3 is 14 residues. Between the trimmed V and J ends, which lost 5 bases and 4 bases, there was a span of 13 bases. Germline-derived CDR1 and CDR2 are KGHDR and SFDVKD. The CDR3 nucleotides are TGTGCCACCAGTGTTGGACAGTCGGGAGAGACCCAGTACTTC. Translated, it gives CATSVGQSGETQYF.

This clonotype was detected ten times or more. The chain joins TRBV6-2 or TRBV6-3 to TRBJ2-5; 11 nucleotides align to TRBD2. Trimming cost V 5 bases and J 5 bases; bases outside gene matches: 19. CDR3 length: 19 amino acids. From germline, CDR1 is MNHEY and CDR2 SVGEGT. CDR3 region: CASSAHTSGGYTWEETQYF. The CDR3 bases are TGTGCCAGCAGTGCACACACTAGCGGGGGCTACACCTGGGAGGAGACCCAGTACTTC.

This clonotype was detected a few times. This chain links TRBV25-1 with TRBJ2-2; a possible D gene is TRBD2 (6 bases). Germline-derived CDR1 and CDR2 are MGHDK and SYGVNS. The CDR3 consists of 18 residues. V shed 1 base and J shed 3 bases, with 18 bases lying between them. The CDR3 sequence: CASSESEGVPLYTGELFF. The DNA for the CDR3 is TGTGCCAGCAGTGAATCGGAGGGAGTCCCTCTCTACACCGGGGAGCTGTTTTTT.

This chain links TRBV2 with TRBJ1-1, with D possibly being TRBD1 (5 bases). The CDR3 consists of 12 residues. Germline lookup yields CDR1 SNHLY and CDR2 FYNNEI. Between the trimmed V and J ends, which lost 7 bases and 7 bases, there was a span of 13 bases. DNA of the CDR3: TGTGCCAGCACCTTGGAGGGGATTGAAGCTTTCTTT. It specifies CASTLEGIEAFF.

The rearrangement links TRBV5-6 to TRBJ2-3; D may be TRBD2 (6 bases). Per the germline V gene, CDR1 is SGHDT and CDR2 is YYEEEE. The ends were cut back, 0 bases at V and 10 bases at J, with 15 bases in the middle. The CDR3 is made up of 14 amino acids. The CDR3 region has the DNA TGTGCCAGCAGCTTGGTGGGGGGAGCTGGTGCGCAGTATTTT. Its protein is CASSLVGGAGAQYF.

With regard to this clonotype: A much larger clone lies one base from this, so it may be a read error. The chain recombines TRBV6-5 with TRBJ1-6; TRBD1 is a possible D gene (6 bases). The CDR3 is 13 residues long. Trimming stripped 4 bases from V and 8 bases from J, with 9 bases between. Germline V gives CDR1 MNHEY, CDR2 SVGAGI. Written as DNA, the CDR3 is TGTGCCAGCAGTTCAGGGGCTCATTCACCCCTCCACTTT. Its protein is CASSSGAHSPLHF.

The CDR3: CASSSRETYNEQFF. The CDR3 region has the DNA TGTGCCAGCAGTTCTAGGGAAACCTACAATGAGCAGTTCTTC. This chain connects TRBV11-1 to TRBJ2-1, with unresolved D. The CDR3 has 14 residues. The germline V gene encodes CDR1 SGHAT and CDR2 FQDESV (reference sequence). The V end lost 6 bases, the J end lost 2 bases, and 11 bases lay between the germline ends.

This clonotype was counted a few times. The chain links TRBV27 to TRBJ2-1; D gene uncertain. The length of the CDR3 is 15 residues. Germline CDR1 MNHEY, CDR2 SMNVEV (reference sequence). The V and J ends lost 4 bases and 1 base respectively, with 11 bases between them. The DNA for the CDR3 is TGTGCCAGCAGTTCAGGAGCGCATTCCTACAATGAGCAGTTCTTC. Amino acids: CASSSGAHSYNEQFF.

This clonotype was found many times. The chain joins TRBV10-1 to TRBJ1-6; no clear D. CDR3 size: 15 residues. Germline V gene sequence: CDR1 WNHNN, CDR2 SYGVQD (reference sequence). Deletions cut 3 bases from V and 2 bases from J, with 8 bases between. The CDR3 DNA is TGCGCCAGCAGTGACGGGAGGACCTATAATTCACCCCTCCACTTT. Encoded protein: CASSDGRTYNSPLHF.